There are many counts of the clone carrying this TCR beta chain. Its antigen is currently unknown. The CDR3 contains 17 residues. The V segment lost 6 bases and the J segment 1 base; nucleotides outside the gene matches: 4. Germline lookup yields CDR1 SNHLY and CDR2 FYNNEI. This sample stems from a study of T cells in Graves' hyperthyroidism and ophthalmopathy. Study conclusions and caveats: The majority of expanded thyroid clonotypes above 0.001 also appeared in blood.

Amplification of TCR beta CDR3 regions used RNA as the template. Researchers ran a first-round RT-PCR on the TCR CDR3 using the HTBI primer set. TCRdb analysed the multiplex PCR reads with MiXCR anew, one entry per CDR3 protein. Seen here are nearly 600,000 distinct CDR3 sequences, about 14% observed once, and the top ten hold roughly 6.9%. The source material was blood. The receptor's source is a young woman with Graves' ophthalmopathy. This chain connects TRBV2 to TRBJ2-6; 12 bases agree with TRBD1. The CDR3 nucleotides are TGTGCCAGCAGGGGGGACAGGGGGCCGTCTGGGGCCAACGTCCTGACTTTC. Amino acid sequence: CASRGDRGPSGANVLTF.